The clone carrying this TCR beta chain was counted between two and nine times. As yet, its antigen is unknown. The record originates from a study of post-analysis software for immune sequencing data. Study conclusions and caveats: Among five TRBV segments more frequent in patients than controls were TRBV5-6, TRBV5-1 and TRBV20-1.

V gave up 0 bases and J gave up 4 bases, with 7 bases separating them. The CDR3 spans 15 residues. Germline CDR1 reads ENHRY; CDR2 reads SYGVKD. Unique molecular identifiers were present in the TCR beta cDNA libraries. TCRdb recomputed calls from the PCR reads with MiXCR, one row per CDR3 protein. The repertoire holds under 650,000 distinct CDR3 sequences, with roughly 45% as singletons. Sequencing used blood. The chain combines TRBV10-3 with TRBJ2-6, with D unresolved. This receptor was identified in a girl aged 5 to 17 with multiple sclerosis. The CDR3 DNA is TGTGCCATCAGTGAGTCAGGGTTGGGGGCCAACGTCCTGACTTTC. Protein product: CAISESGLGANVLTF.